This T cell receptor beta chain was identified during a study of T cell responses to AZD1222 COVID-19 vaccine. The study, taken as a whole, reports: Targeting of unmutated variant regions was reportedly seen in nearly half of spike-specific TCRs.

As for this clone: No antigen is known for it.

CDR3 size: 14 residues. Between the trimmed V and J ends, which lost 6 bases and 5 bases, there was a span of 16 bases. CDR1 and CDR2 (germline): SGHAT, FQNNGV. The table came from immunoSEQ multiplex PCR; TCRdb's copy has only in-frame clones and leaves some out. The sample records approximately 120,000 clones, around nine tenths being singletons. The sequences come from peripheral blood, collected on day 0 of AZD1222 vaccination. The V call is TRBV11-2, the J call TRBJ1-1, with a weak D call TRBD1 (5 bases). The source is an adult in good health. DNA of the CDR3: TGTGCCAGCAGTCCTACGGCAGGGTTAACTGAAGCTTTCTTT. It encodes CASSPTAGLTEAFF.